This T cell receptor (beta chain) was observed in a study of blood T cell repertoires in COVID-19. Study-wide context: Donors in the United States, Italy and Spain gave samples during acute or convalescent COVID-19. The analysed material was cDNA or gDNA that came from T cells, B-cell-depleted T cells, or PBMCs.

The CDR3 totals 17 residues. V lost 4 bases, J lost 2 bases, and 17 bases lay in between. CDR1 and CDR2 from the germline V gene are LGHNA and YSLEER. Original processing notes: How many nucleated cells were present was estimated from reference gene primer amplification. Profiling relied on immunoSEQ multiplex PCR, and the TCRdb table lists in-frame clones only, not all of them. V, J and clone size are those of that table, while D and trimming were read from the DNA. The sample consists of over 130,000 clones, 75% to 90% of them appearing once. The receptor was isolated from a woman between 55 and 75 years old with active or convalescent COVID-19. The chain has TRBV4-3 and TRBJ2-2, with D perhaps matching TRBD2 (6 bases). Sequenced input: peripheral blood. The CDR3 DNA reads as TGCGCCAGCAGCCCTCAGTTCGGCGGGGAAAACACCGGGGAGCTGTTTTTT. It encodes CASSPQFGGENTGELFF.